The 23 T cell receptor beta chains below were found in one sample sequenced in a study of neoadjuvant nivolumab and ipilimumab in lung cancer (dated by TCRdb to 2018 to 2021). Explained via the paper, the time point label denotes: at surgical resection after neoadjuvant nivolumab +/- ipilimumab. The library was made by the immunoSEQ multiplex PCR assay. TCRdb stores this immuneACCESS table with in-frame sequences only. Part of the clones is absent; in the studies checked, under half of the shortfall reflects unresolved V genes, and no reason is known for the rest. The table for this sample lists 8,000 to 10,000 clones; nearly 85% of them were counted only once. Jointly, the top ten make up about 8% of the sample. The sample in question was tumor tissue, obtained after neoadjuvant nivolumab, alone or with ipilimumab, at or shortly before surgery. The origin of the receptors is an adult with non-small cell lung cancer.

This clone was detected only a few times. This rearrangement joins TRBV6-6 to TRBJ1-1; the D is unclear. Germline V gene data show CDR1 as MNHNY and CDR2 as SVGAGI (reference sequence). V was trimmed by 6 bases and J by 1 base, leaving 9 bases between them. CDR3 length: 13 residues. CDR3: CASSLTGNTEAFF. CDR3 DNA sequence: TGTGCCAGCAGCCTAACCGGGAACACTGAAGCTTTCTTT.

This chain connects TRBV30 to TRBJ1-5, with a possible D match to TRBD1 (6 bases). This CDR3 comprises 14 residues. Germline-derived CDR1 and CDR2 are GTSNPN and SVGIG (reference sequence). Trimming pared 0 bases from V and 7 bases from J, leaving 13 bases between. The CDR3 bases are TGTGCCTGGAGTGTACAGGGAATGGGGCAGCCCCAGCATTTT. It specifies CAWSVQGMGQPQHF.

The chain uses TRBV7-9 and TRBJ1-1; no definite D call. Germline assignment: CDR1 SEHNR and CDR2 FQNEAQ (reference sequence). V gave up 1 base and J gave up 6 bases, with 9 bases separating them. This CDR3 spans 13 amino acids. In DNA form, the CDR3 reads TGTGCCAGCAGCTTAGAGGTTGGGGCTGAAGCTTTCTTT. Translation: CASSLEVGAEAFF.

V usage is TRBV25-1 and J usage is TRBJ2-7; tentative D call: TRBD1 (6 bases). The CDR3 sequence is 12 residues long. Germline V CDR1 and CDR2: MGHDK, SYGVNS. The V end was cut by 8 bases, the J end by 6 bases, with 14 bases between. The chain's CDR3 is CASSPTGSEQYF. The CDR3 coding sequence is TGTGCCAGCTCCCCGACAGGATCCGAGCAGTACTTC.

This rearrangement joins TRBV7-9 to TRBJ1-2; D remains unclear. Trimming pared 4 bases from V and 5 bases from J, leaving 8 bases between. This CDR3 has 12 residues. Germline assignment: CDR1 SEHNR and CDR2 FQNEAQ (reference sequence). CDR3 region: CASSSGEYGYTF. The DNA of the CDR3 is TGTGCCAGCAGCTCTGGGGAGTATGGCTACACCTTC.

This chain joins TRBV9 and TRBJ1-5, with D tentatively TRBD1 (5 bases). The CDR3 consists of 13 residues. V gave up 3 bases and J gave up 9 bases, with 13 bases separating them. Germline V gene sequence: CDR1 SGDLS, CDR2 YYNGEE. The CDR3 DNA reads as TGTGCCAGCAGCGGTCACGGGGACGGGCCCCAGCATTTT. Protein: CASSGHGDGPQHF.

The chain uses TRBV28 and TRBJ2-7, with 7 nucleotides matching TRBD1. This CDR3 contains 14 residues. CDR1 MDHEN and CDR2 SYDVKM come from the germline V gene. With V trimmed by 7 bases and J by 2 bases, 8 bases remained unmatched. The chain's CDR3 is CASTLRDRAYEQYF. The CDR3 region has the DNA TGTGCCAGCACCCTCCGGGACAGAGCCTACGAGCAGTACTTC.

V and J are TRBV5-1 and TRBJ2-1; D might be TRBD2 (5 bases). Trimming removed 2 bases from V and 5 bases from J, with 8 bases in between. The CDR3 runs 13 residues. In germline, CDR1 is SGHRS, CDR2 YFSETQ. In DNA form, the CDR3 reads TGCGCCAGCAGCTTTCTACTAGACAATGAGCAGTTCTTC. Protein: CASSFLLDNEQFF. Variable domain in full (rest from reference TRBV5-1 and TRBJ2-1): KAGVTQTPRYLIKTRGQQVTLSCSPISGHRSVSWYQQTPGQGLQFLFEYFSETQRNKGNFPGRFSGRQFSNSRSEMNVSTLELGDSALYLCASSFLLDNEQFFGPGTRLTVL.

Written as DNA, the CDR3 is TGTGCCAGCAGTTATCGGGGACAGGGTAGTGACGAGCAGTACTTC. Its protein product is CASSYRGQGSDEQYF. The V gene is TRBV6-5, the J gene TRBJ2-7; 9 nucleotides agree with TRBD1. CDR1 is MNHEY and CDR2 is SVGAGI in the germline V gene. The V segment lost 3 bases and the J segment 5 bases; nucleotides outside the gene matches: 8. The CDR3 totals 15 residues.

This clone was seen a handful of times. The chain has TRBV2 and TRBJ1-4, with 9 bases aligning to TRBD1. This CDR3 has 13 amino acids. Germline lookup yields CDR1 SNHLY and CDR2 FYNNEI. V gave up 6 bases and J gave up 7 bases; unmatched junction bases: 3. The CDR3 DNA is TGTGCCAGCAGGACAGGGGGTTTTGAAAAACTGTTTTTT. Protein sequence: CASRTGGFEKLFF.

The chain recombines TRBV6-5 with TRBJ2-2; perhaps TRBD2 as D (6 bases). The germline gives CDR1 MNHEY, CDR2 SVGAGI. The CDR3 extends over 15 amino acids. V was cut by 4 bases and J by 4 bases, with 13 bases left in between. CDR3 in DNA: TGTGCCAGCAGTTGGGGACTTTTAGGCACCGGGGAGCTGTTTTTT. This codes for CASSWGLLGTGELFF.

The chain couples TRBV5-4 to TRBJ2-5, with D perhaps matching TRBD1 (5 bases). The V end lost 0 bases, the J end lost 5 bases, and 11 bases lay between the germline ends. The CDR3 is made up of 14 amino acids. Germline V gene sequence: CDR1 SGHNT, CDR2 YYREEE (reference sequence). CDR3 nucleotide sequence: TGTGCCAGCAGCTTGGCCGACAGCCGGGAGACCCAGTACTTC. Its protein is CASSLADSRETQYF. The whole variable domain, remainder taken from reference TRBV5-4 and TRBJ2-5, is ETGVTQSPTHLIKTRGQQVTLRCSSQSGHNTVSWYQQALGQGPQFIFQYYREEENGRGNFPPRFSGLQFPNYSSELNVNALELDDSALYLCASSLADSRETQYFGPGTRLLVL.

The chain couples TRBV5-1 to TRBJ1-2, with 11 bases fitting TRBD1. There are 15 residues in the CDR3. Germline CDR1 and CDR2: SGHRS and YFSETQ. V dropped 5 bases and J dropped 7; count of bases not matched to a gene: 10. CDR3 amino acids: CASSERTGGPTGYTF. The CDR3 DNA reads TGCGCCAGCAGTGAACGGACAGGGGGCCCGACTGGCTACACCTTC.

V and J are TRBV29-1 and TRBJ2-5; D is ambiguous. V was cut by 4 bases and J by 4 bases, with 13 bases left in between. The germline V gene has CDR1 SQVTM and CDR2 ANQGSEA. This CDR3 is built from 13 residues. This chain's CDR3 is CSVGSKAGETQYF. The CDR3 DNA sequence: TGCAGCGTTGGGTCAAAGGCAGGAGAGACCCAGTACTTC.

The V and J genes are TRBV10-1 and TRBJ1-1, with a tentative D call TRBD1 (6 bases). Germline V gives CDR1 WNHNN, CDR2 SYGVQD (reference sequence). V shed 7 bases and J shed 0 bases, with 24 bases lying between them. This CDR3 has 18 residues. The CDR3 spells CASNQNPGHGGLNTEAFF. The CDR3 DNA is TGCGCCAGCAATCAGAACCCGGGACACGGGGGGTTGAACACTGAAGCTTTCTTT.

The chain recombines TRBV6-5 with TRBJ2-7; D possibly corresponds to TRBD1 (6 bases). Germline CDR1 reads MNHEY; CDR2 reads SVGAGI. The CDR3 spans 15 residues. V was shortened by 5 bases and J by 6 bases, with 20 bases between the two germline ends. The CDR3 here is CASSRTGQSTLEQYF. The CDR3 DNA reads TGTGCCAGCAGTCGCACCGGACAGTCGACCCTCGAGCAGTACTTC.

This rearrangement joins TRBV6-5 to TRBJ1-2; possibly TRBD1 for D (5 bases). Trimming removed 6 bases at V and 4 bases at J, with 12 bases between. The germline CDR1 and CDR2 sequences are MNHEY and SVGAGI. This CDR3 has 13 amino acids. CDR3 sequence (DNA): TGTGCCAGCAGCCAAGTCCAGGGCTATGGCTACACCTTC. It yields the protein CASSQVQGYGYTF.

This rearrangement joins TRBV7-2 to TRBJ1-2, with D maybe TRBD1 (6 bases). The CDR3 has 15 amino acids. Trimming left V 6 bases short and J 4 bases short, with 18 bases between. Germline CDR1 is SGHTA and CDR2 is FQGNSA. The CDR3: CASRSASTGGYGYTF. The CDR3, as DNA: TGTGCCAGCAGATCTGCATCGACAGGAGGCTATGGCTACACCTTC. The whole variable domain, filled in from reference TRBV7-2 and TRBJ1-2, reads GAGVSQSPSNKVTEKGKDVELRCDPISGHTALYWYRQSLGQGLEFLIYFQGNSAPDKSGLPSDRFSAERTGGSVSTLTIQRTQQEDSAVYLCASRSASTGGYGYTFGSGTRLTVV.

The rearrangement uses TRBV5-1 and TRBJ2-1; 7 bases align to TRBD1. There are 15 residues in the CDR3. V shed 2 bases, J shed 2 bases, and the junction held 4 bases outside the gene matches. CDR1 SGHRS and CDR2 YFSETQ come from the germline V gene. Here the CDR3 reads CASSLQGSTYNEQFF. In DNA, the CDR3 is TGCGCCAGCAGCTTACAGGGGTCCACCTACAATGAGCAGTTCTTC.

A single count supports this clone. The V gene is TRBV11-2, the J gene TRBJ1-1; no reliable D call. The ends were cut back, 4 bases at V and 3 bases at J, with 15 bases in the middle. Germline V lookup: CDR1 SGHAT, CDR2 FQNNGV. The CDR3 sequence is 15 residues long. This CDR3 is CASSSRGRRDTEAFF. CDR3 nucleotide sequence: TGTGCCAGCAGCTCCCGAGGACGCCGGGACACTGAAGCTTTCTTT. Filled out from reference TRBV11-2 and TRBJ1-1, the complete variable domain reads EAGVAQSPRYKIIEKRQSVAFWCNPISGHATLYWYQQILGQGPKLLIQFQNNGVVDDSQLPKDRFSAERLKGVDSTLKIQPAKLEDSAVYLCASSSRGRRDTEAFFGQGTRLTVV.

The chain uses TRBV11-2 and TRBJ1-2; 9 nucleotides line up with TRBD1. The CDR3 contains 13 residues. Germline V gene lookup returns CDR1 SGHAT and CDR2 FQNNGV. V gave up 5 bases and J gave up 3 bases; unmatched junction bases: 1. The CDR3 sequence: CASSRTGDYGYTF. The CDR3, as DNA: TGTGCCAGCAGCCGGACAGGGGACTATGGCTACACCTTC.

The chain links TRBV5-5 to TRBJ1-2; TRBD1 matches 7 bases. This CDR3 has 15 residues. Germline V CDR1 and CDR2: SGHKS, YYEKEE (reference sequence). V lost 4 bases, J lost 3 bases, and 9 bases stayed unmatched. This CDR3 is CASSLGGNGDYGYTF. For the CDR3, the DNA is TGTGCCAGCAGCCTAGGGGGCAACGGAGACTATGGCTACACCTTC.

The chain has TRBV4-2 and TRBJ1-2, with a possible D match to TRBD1 (6 bases). Germline CDR1 reads LGHNA; CDR2 reads YNFKEQ. Trimming pared 4 bases from V and 5 bases from J, leaving 17 bases between. CDR3 size: 15 residues. CDR3 protein: CASSLQEQGQYGYTF. In DNA, the CDR3 is TGTGCCAGCAGCCTTCAGGAACAGGGACAATATGGCTACACCTTC.